This T cell receptor beta chain was obtained from a study of blood T cells in healthy people across ages. Regarding the study as a whole: Since the PBMCs were unsorted, naive and antigen-experienced cells could not be conclusively compared.

Regarding this clonotype: Its matching antigen is unknown.

Primers used in a second PCR of about 7 to 12 cycles were a sample-barcoded 5' primer and a J-beta primer mix. MiXCR, applied by TCRdb to the 5' RACE reads, yields one record per CDR3 protein. The sample includes approximately 780,000 distinct CDR3 sequences, roughly 25% of them seen just once. The CDR3 is 16 amino acids. CDR1 and CDR2 (germline): ENHRY, SYGVKD. The same sample was also used in a study of T cells of mothers and their children.

This TCR was recovered from a boy aged 10-17 years in good health. Sequencing used blood. This rearrangement joins TRBV10-3 to TRBJ2-5, with D tentatively TRBD1 or TRBD2 (5 bases each). The end of the DNA fits TRBJ2-7 better, so the J call may be wrong. CDR3 in DNA: TGTGCCATCAGTGACGGGCTCCGGGACGCTAACCACGAGCAGTACTTC. Its translation is CAISDGLRDANHEQYF.